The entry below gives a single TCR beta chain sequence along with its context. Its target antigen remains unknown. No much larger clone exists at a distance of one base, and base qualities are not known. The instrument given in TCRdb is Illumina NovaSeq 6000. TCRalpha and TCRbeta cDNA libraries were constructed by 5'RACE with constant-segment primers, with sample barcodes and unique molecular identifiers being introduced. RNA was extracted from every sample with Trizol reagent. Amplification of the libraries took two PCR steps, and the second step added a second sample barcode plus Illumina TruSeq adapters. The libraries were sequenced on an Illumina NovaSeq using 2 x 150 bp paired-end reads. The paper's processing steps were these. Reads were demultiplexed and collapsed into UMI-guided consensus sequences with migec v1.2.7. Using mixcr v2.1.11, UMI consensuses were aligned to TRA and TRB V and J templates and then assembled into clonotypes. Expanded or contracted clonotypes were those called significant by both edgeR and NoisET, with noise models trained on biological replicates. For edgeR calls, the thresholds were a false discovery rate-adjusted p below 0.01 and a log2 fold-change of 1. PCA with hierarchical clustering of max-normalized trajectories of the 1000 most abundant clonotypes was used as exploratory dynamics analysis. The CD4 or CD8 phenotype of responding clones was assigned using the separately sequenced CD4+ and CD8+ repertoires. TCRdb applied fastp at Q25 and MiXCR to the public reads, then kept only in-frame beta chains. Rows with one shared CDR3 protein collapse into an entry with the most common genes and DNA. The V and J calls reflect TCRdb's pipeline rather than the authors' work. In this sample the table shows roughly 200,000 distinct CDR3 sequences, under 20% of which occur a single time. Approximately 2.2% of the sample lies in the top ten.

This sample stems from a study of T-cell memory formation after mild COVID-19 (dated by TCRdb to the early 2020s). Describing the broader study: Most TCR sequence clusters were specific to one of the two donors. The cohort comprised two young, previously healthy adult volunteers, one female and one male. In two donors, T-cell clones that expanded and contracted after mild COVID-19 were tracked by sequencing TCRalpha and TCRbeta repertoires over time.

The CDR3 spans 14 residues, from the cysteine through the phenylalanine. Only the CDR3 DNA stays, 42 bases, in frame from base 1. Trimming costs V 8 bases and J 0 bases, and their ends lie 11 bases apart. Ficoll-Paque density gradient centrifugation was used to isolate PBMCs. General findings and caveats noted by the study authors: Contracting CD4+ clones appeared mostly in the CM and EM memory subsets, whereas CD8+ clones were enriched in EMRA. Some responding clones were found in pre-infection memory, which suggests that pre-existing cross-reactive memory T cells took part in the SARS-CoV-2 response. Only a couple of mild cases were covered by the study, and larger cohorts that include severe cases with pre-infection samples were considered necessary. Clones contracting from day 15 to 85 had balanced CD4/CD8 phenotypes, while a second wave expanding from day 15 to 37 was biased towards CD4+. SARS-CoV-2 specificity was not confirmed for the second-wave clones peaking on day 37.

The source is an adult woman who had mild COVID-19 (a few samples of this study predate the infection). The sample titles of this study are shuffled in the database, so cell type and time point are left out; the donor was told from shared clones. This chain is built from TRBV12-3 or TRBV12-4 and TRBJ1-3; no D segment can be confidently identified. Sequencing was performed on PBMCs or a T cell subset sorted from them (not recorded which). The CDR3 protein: CASSLQSSGNTIYF. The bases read TGTGCCAGCTCACTACAGAGCTCTGGAAACACCATATATTTT.